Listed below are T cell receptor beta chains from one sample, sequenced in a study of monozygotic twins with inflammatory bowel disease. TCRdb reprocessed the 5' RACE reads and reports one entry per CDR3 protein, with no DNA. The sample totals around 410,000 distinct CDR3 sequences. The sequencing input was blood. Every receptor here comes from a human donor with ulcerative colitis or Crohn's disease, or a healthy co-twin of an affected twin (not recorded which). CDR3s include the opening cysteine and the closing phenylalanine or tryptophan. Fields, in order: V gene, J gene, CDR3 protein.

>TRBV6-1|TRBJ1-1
CASSDRGVNTEAFF
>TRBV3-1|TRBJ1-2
CASSQETPYGYTF
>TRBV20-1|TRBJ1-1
CSARDGGQAVQNTEAFF
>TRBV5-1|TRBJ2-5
CASMVAGVETQYF
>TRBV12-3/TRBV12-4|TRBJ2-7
CASSRGQGVEQYF
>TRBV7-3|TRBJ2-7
CASSPGGPPYEQYF
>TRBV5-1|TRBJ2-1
CASSLLTSRDLGNEQFF
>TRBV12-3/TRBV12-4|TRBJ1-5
CASRLGISQPQHF
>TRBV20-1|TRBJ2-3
CSARAPTGKGQYF
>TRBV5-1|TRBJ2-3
CASSLTSFADTQYF
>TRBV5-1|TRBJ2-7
CASSAGTRSEQYF
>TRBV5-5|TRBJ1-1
CASKITGNTEAFF
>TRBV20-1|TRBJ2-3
CSADLTSGATDTQYF
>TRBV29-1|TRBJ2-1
CSAQGDSYNEQFF
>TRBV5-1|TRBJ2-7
CASSVWTGEGSYEQYF
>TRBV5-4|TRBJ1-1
CASSPGGKDTEAFF
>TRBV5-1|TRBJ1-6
CASQRGGVNSPLHF
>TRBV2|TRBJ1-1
CASRSGQGRDTEAFF
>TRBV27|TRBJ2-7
CASSSHRGSSYEQYF
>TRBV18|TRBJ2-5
CASSRQPKETQYF
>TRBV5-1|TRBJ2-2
CASSPEASGGYVAGELFF
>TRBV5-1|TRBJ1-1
CASSHGANTEAFF
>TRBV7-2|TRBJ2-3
CASSLNPAYTQYF
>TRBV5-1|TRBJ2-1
CASSHATSGGEQFF
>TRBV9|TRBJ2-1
CASSPRTSGRVLNEQFF
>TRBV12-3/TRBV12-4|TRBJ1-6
CASTRQGPNSPLHF
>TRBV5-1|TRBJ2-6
CASSPEGWSGANVLTF
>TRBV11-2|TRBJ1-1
CASSFSDITEAFF
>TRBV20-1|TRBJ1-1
CSAQQGAREAFF
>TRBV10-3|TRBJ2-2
CAISFPSGGAPNTGELFF
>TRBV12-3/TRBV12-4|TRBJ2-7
CASTLGTSGRYEQYF
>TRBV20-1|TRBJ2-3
CSARRPGVADTQYF
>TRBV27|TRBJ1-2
CASRHTWSRADGYTF
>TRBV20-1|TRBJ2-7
CSASYSLAAYEQYF
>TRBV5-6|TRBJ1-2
CASSLGRNFNYGYTF
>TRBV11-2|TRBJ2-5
CASSLRGTEPETQYF
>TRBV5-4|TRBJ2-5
CASSLGTVLAAQETQYF